These T cell receptor beta chains were read from a single sample in a study of blood T cell repertoires in COVID-19. Using immunoSEQ multiplex PCR, the repertoire was profiled, and TCRdb retains in-frame clones only, with some absent. The sample yields some 200,000 clones, 81% seen once. Sequencing was done on a sample of peripheral blood. These receptors were collected from a woman older than 75 with COVID-19, enrolled during active disease. Both conserved end residues are part of each CDR3.

v_gene	j_gene	CDR3aa
TRBV5-5	TRBJ1-2	CASSYEAYGYTF
TRBV20-1	TRBJ2-7	CSASFPGQTYEQYF
TRBV20-1	TRBJ2-1	CSSGRLGEQFF
TRBV2	TRBJ1-5	CASSINTGGAQHF
TRBV19	TRBJ2-3	CASSQLAFQDTQYF
TRBV19	TRBJ2-1	CASSIRAGGTGLAEQFF
TRBV29-1	TRBJ2-5	CSVTTGEETQYF
TRBV27	TRBJ1-6	CASSLSGEEGSYNSPLHF
TRBV19	TRBJ2-5	CASSIDRGLWETQYF
TRBV5-1	TRBJ1-2	CASSADGQGMGYGYTF
TRBV29-1	TRBJ2-3	CSGKTGSGTDTQYF
TRBV6-1	TRBJ2-1	CASSEGRRGGGEQFF
TRBV7-3	TRBJ2-2	CASSRRSGGTGELFF
TRBV19	TRBJ1-2	CASSTQLGQGFGYTF
TRBV7-9	TRBJ1-2	CASSQWTGDYGYTF
TRBV2	TRBJ1-4	CASSERIGVLFF